These 20 T cell receptor beta chains originate from one sample sequenced in a study of blood T cell repertoires in COVID-19 (dated by TCRdb to between 2020 and 2021). The library was generated by the immunoSEQ multiplex PCR assay. TCRdb took this table from immuneACCESS and kept in-frame rearrangements with V and J called. Such tables lack part of the clones; where checked against another copy, unresolved V genes explain under half of the gap, and the rest is unexplained. Within this sample are around 160,000 clones, with roughly 86% of them counted one time only. The top ten clonotypes cover 2.3% of the sample. What was sequenced was peripheral blood. Receptors originate from a human donor in a cohort sampled during active COVID-19.

V and J are TRBV29-1 and TRBJ1-1, with a weak D call TRBD1 (6 bases). The germline V gene encodes CDR1 SQVTM and CDR2 ANQGSEA. The CDR3 extends over 11 amino acids. V was pared by 3 bases and J by 5 bases, with 7 bases between. CDR3 in amino acids: CSVDQGTEAFF. The CDR3 DNA reads as TGCAGCGTTGATCAGGGGACTGAAGCTTTCTTT.

This chain uses TRBV29-1 with TRBJ1-2; TRBD1 agrees at 8 bases. The CDR3 has 14 amino acids. Losses at the gene ends were 7 bases for V and 2 bases for J; bases not matched to a gene: 9. Germline CDR1 reads SQVTM; CDR2 reads ANQGSEA. In DNA form, the CDR3 reads TGCAGCGCAAGTGGGACAGGACGAAACTATGGCTACACCTTC. It specifies CSASGTGRNYGYTF.

V and J are TRBV29-1 and TRBJ2-2; 8 bases agree with TRBD1. Losses at the gene ends were 7 bases for V and 1 base for J; bases not matched to a gene: 2. The germline V gene encodes CDR1 SQVTM and CDR2 ANQGSEA. This CDR3 has 13 residues. CDR3 in amino acids: CSGGTGNTGELFF. DNA for the CDR3: TGCAGCGGCGGGACAGGGAACACCGGGGAGCTGTTTTTT.

V and J are TRBV19 and TRBJ1-1, with 7 bases matching TRBD1. Germline CDR1 is LNHDA and CDR2 is SQIVND (reference sequence). The V segment lost 6 bases and the J segment 2 bases; nucleotides outside the gene matches: 6. The CDR3 has 14 amino acids. This chain's CDR3 is CASRMNRGNTEAFF. CDR3 in DNA: TGTGCCAGTAGAATGAACAGGGGAAACACTGAAGCTTTCTTT.

This clone was detected only a few times. The chain employs TRBV19 and TRBJ1-1, with 9 bases identical to TRBD1. This CDR3 is built from 11 residues. V shed 3 bases, J shed 10 bases, and the junction held 0 bases outside the gene matches. Germline assignment: CDR1 LNHDA and CDR2 SQIVND (reference sequence). CDR3 residues: CASSMDRGAFF. CDR3 coding DNA: TGTGCCAGTAGTATGGACAGGGGAGCTTTCTTT.

The rearrangement links TRBV19 to TRBJ1-1; 8 nucleotides match TRBD1. Germline V gene lookup returns CDR1 LNHDA and CDR2 SQIVND (reference sequence). The CDR3 runs to 15 residues. Trimming cost V 5 bases and J 1 base; bases outside gene matches: 6. DNA for the CDR3: TGTGCCAGTAGTGCAACAGGGGGAAGGAACACTGAAGCTTTCTTT. Residues: CASSATGGRNTEAFF.

The CDR3 DNA follows: TGTGCCAGCAGCCCCCCCGGACAGGGTTTATATGGCTACACCTTC. It encodes CASSPPGQGLYGYTF. The J gene is TRBJ1-2, the V gene TRBV11-2; 8 nucleotides line up with TRBD1. The germline V gene encodes CDR1 SGHAT and CDR2 FQNNGV. With 5 bases clipped from V and 5 bases from J, the junction kept 10 bases outside the gene matches. CDR3 length: 15 residues.

The rearrangement links TRBV5-6 to TRBJ1-5; D might be TRBD1 (5 bases). V dropped 0 bases and J dropped 4 bases, with 17 bases sitting between them. CDR3 length: 17 residues. Germline V lookup: CDR1 SGHDT, CDR2 YYEEEE. The CDR3 reads CASSLGGLKDQNQPQHF. The DNA of the CDR3 is TGTGCCAGCAGCTTGGGGGGACTCAAGGACCAGAATCAGCCCCAGCATTTT.

This clone was detected once. The same CDR3 is also encoded by other DNA sequences in this sample. V is TRBV7-2 and J is TRBJ2-3; 10 bases line up with TRBD1. Germline trimming cut 5 bases from V and 4 bases from J; bases unmatched to any gene: 6. Germline V gives CDR1 SGHTA, CDR2 FQGNSA. There are 15 residues in the CDR3. CDR3 amino acids: CASSLDRGQADTQYF. The CDR3 DNA sequence: TGTGCCAGCAGCCTCGACAGGGGGCAGGCAGATACGCAGTATTTT.

The CDR3 DNA follows: TGTGCCAGCTCCCTAACTCCGGACAGGGGGAATGAGCAGTTCTTC. Amino acid sequence: CASSLTPDRGNEQFF. The chain joins TRBV18 to TRBJ2-1, with 10 bases matching TRBD1. This CDR3 has 15 amino acids. Trimming at V came to 6 bases and at J to 7 bases, leaving 9 bases not matched to a gene. The germline CDR1 and CDR2 sequences are KGHSH and LQKENI.

The rearrangement uses TRBV4-3 and TRBJ2-1, with 9 positions matching TRBD1. This CDR3 comprises 14 residues. The J segment lost 6 bases and the V segment lost 4 bases, leaving 4 bases of the junction unmatched. Germline V gene sequence: CDR1 LGHNA, CDR2 YSLEER. CDR3 nucleotides: TGCGCCAGCAGCCCGGGACAGGGAATCAATGAGCAGTTCTTC. It translates to CASSPGQGINEQFF.

The V and J genes are TRBV6-5 and TRBJ2-7; the match to TRBD1 covers 7 bases. This CDR3 is 12 amino acids long. J gave up 2 bases and V 7 bases, and 2 bases lay outside the gene matches. Germline V gives CDR1 MNHEY, CDR2 SVGAGI. The CDR3 DNA reads as TGTGCCAGCATTGGACAGGCCTACGAGCAGTACTTC. It yields the protein CASIGQAYEQYF.

CDR3 sequence reads: CASSLPGDRFAPLHF. Written as DNA, the CDR3 is TGTGCCAGTAGTTTGCCGGGGGATCGGTTTGCACCCCTCCACTTT. The J gene is TRBJ1-6, the V gene TRBV19, with TRBD1 as a possible D gene (5 bases). This CDR3 has 15 amino acids. CDR1 is LNHDA and CDR2 is SQIVND in the germline V gene (reference sequence). V was pared by 5 bases and J by 11 bases, with 19 bases between.

The chain links TRBV11-2 to TRBJ2-3; 7 bases line up with TRBD1. J was trimmed by 4 bases and V by 5 bases; bases with no gene match: 3. Germline lookup yields CDR1 SGHAT and CDR2 FQNNGV. The CDR3 length is 13 residues. The CDR3 sequence is CASSLQGPDTQYF. The DNA for the CDR3 is TGTGCCAGCAGCCTACAGGGGCCAGATACGCAGTATTTT.

V gene TRBV19 combines with J gene TRBJ1-5; D perhaps matches TRBD1 (5 bases). Looked up from germline, CDR1 is LNHDA and CDR2 is SQIVND (reference sequence). V dropped 5 bases and J dropped 10 bases, with 21 bases sitting between them. This CDR3 has 15 residues. CDR3 amino acids: CASSFQDTPALPQHF. Written as DNA, the CDR3 is TGTGCCAGTAGTTTCCAGGACACTCCAGCGTTACCCCAGCATTTT.

This chain joins TRBV10-3 and TRBJ2-7; a possible D gene is TRBD2 (6 bases). The length of the CDR3 is 12 residues. The germline V and J ends were trimmed by 3 bases and 5 bases, with 8 bases remaining between them. CDR1 and CDR2 from the germline V gene are ENHRY and SYGVKD. For the CDR3, the DNA is TGTGCCATCAGTGACTGGGGGGACGAGCAGTACTTC. As protein: CAISDWGDEQYF.

The chain combines TRBV3-1 (or the pseudogene TRBV3-2) with TRBJ1-1, with unresolved D. V was cut by 1 base and J by 12 bases, with 24 bases left in between. Germline V CDR1 and CDR2: LGHDT, YNNKEL (reference sequence). This CDR3 contains 16 residues. This CDR3 is CASSQAPGSGGLRTFF. The CDR3 coding sequence is TGTGCCAGCAGCCAAGCTCCGGGATCAGGAGGGTTGAGGACTTTCTTT.

The chain couples TRBV10-3 to TRBJ2-7, with a tentative D call TRBD1 (6 bases). The CDR3 consists of 14 residues. CDR1 is ENHRY and CDR2 is SYGVKD in the germline V gene. V lost 3 bases, J lost 0 bases, and 9 bases lay in between. The CDR3 region has the DNA TGTGCCATCAGTGATTTGGGGGCCTCCTACGAGCAGTACTTC. It encodes CAISDLGASYEQYF.

The genes are TRBV6-2 or TRBV6-3 and TRBJ2-7, with no clear D. With 6 bases removed from V and 1 base from J, the gap between germline ends came to 19 bases. Germline V gene lookup returns CDR1 MNHEY and CDR2 SVGEGT. This CDR3 has 16 residues. This CDR3 reads CASSQVRRSRSYEQYF. Here the CDR3 DNA reads TGTGCCAGCAGCCAAGTACGCCGGTCCCGTTCCTACGAGCAGTACTTC.

The V call is TRBV4-1, the J call TRBJ2-7; 9 bases match TRBD2. J was trimmed by 6 bases and V by 1 base; bases with no gene match: 7. The CDR3 sequence is 15 residues long. Per germline, CDR1 MGHRA and CDR2 YSYEKL. The DNA for the CDR3 is TGCGCCAGCAGCCAAGTCAGCGGGAGGTCTTCCGAGCAGTACTTC. It translates to CASSQVSGRSSEQYF.